Shown below are 25 T cell receptor beta chains from a single sample sequenced in a study of CD4 T cells in relation to SARS-CoV-2 and coronaviruses. Unexposed donor CD4+ T cells date from 2011-2018, before the COVID-19 pandemic. The cells were cultured for about ten days before CD4+ T cells were isolated. Antigen specificity for these receptors is unknown. Produced via immunoSEQ multiplex PCR; TCRdb's table is partial and in-frame only. The repertoire includes tens of thousands of clones, about 70% of them detected once, and less than 20% sits in the top ten. The sequencing sample was made of CD4+ T cells from PBMCs, cultured in vitro. The receptors were gathered from a human donor in good health.

The J gene is TRBJ2-2, the V gene TRBV6-1; the D is unclear. The CDR3 is 15 residues long. V was cut by 3 bases and J by 1 base, with 9 bases left in between. Germline V lookup: CDR1 MNHNS, CDR2 SASEGT. The CDR3 DNA follows: TGTGCCAGCAGTGAGAGGCCCTTGAACACCGGGGAGCTGTTTTTT. The encoded protein is CASSERPLNTGELFF.

The chain uses TRBV2 and TRBJ2-6, with D possibly matching TRBD1 (5 bases). The V end lost 0 bases, the J end lost 3 bases, and 15 bases lay between the germline ends. Germline V CDR1 and CDR2: SNHLY, FYNNEI. The CDR3 sequence is 18 residues long. CDR3 bases: TGTGCCAGCAGTGAAGCGATTCTAGGGGTTTTTGGGGCCAACGTCCTGACTTTC. Its translation is CASSEAILGVFGANVLTF.

The V and J genes are TRBV7-2 and TRBJ2-1; D ambiguous. The CDR3 has 16 amino acids. Trimming took 5 bases from V and 0 from J, leaving 14 bases between them. Germline V gene lookup returns CDR1 SGHTA and CDR2 FQGNSA. This CDR3 reads CASSPRDPSSYNEQFF. CDR3 in DNA: TGTGCCAGCAGCCCAAGGGATCCGAGCTCCTACAATGAGCAGTTCTTC. Full variable domain (rest looked up from reference TRBV7-2 and TRBJ2-1): GAGVSQSPSNKVTEKGKDVELRCDPISGHTALYWYRQSLGQGLEFLIYFQGNSAPDKSGLPSDRFSAERTGGSVSTLTIQRTQQEDSAVYLCASSPRDPSSYNEQFFGPGTRLTVL.

The chain carries TRBV19 and TRBJ2-1; D remains ambiguous. Germline loops: CDR1 LNHDA, CDR2 SQIVND (reference sequence). This CDR3 is 12 amino acids long. V was cut by 1 base and J by 9 bases, with 7 bases left in between. Written as DNA, the CDR3 is TGTGCCAGTAGTATAGTACCCTCTGAGCAGTTCTTC. Translating it yields CASSIVPSEQFF.

The sample holds a few counts of this clone. The gene calls are TRBV29-1 and TRBJ2-4; D is perhaps TRBD1 (6 bases). V lost 0 bases, J lost 5 bases, and 11 bases lay in between. The length of the CDR3 is 14 residues. CDR1 SQVTM and CDR2 ANQGSEA come from the germline V gene. CDR3 DNA sequence: TGCAGCGTTGAAGACGGGACAAACCAAAACATTCAGTACTTC. It yields the protein CSVEDGTNQNIQYF.

CDR3 DNA: TGTGCCAGCAGCTCCCCGGGGAGGGGCAATGAGCAGTTCTTC. It codes for CASSSPGRGNEQFF. The chain links TRBV7-3 to TRBJ2-1; 7 bases agree with TRBD2. Trimming cost V 4 bases and J 6 bases; bases outside gene matches: 6. The CDR3 has 14 amino acids. Germline CDR1 reads SGHTA; CDR2 reads FQGTGA.

The gene calls are TRBV7-2 and TRBJ1-3; D unresolved. V lost 5 bases to trimming and J lost 0 bases, with 14 bases between them. This CDR3 spans 16 amino acids. Germline V gene data show CDR1 as SGHTA and CDR2 as FQGNSA. The CDR3 is CASSRTATSSGNTIYF. The CDR3 nucleotides are TGTGCCAGCAGCAGAACAGCCACATCCTCTGGAAACACCATATATTTT.

The rearrangement joins TRBV5-5 to TRBJ1-4, with 8 bases matching TRBD1. CDR1 and CDR2 from the germline V gene are SGHKS and YYEKEE (reference sequence). This CDR3 is built from 15 residues. The V segment lost 5 bases and the J segment 5 bases; nucleotides outside the gene matches: 8. CDR3 residues: CASRGTGGWNEKLFF. CDR3 sequence (DNA): TGTGCCAGCAGAGGTACAGGGGGATGGAATGAAAAACTGTTTTTT.

In this sample, this clone turned up a few times. The chain carries TRBV5-4 and TRBJ2-7; D is possibly TRBD1 (6 bases). Germline V gene lookup returns CDR1 SGHNT and CDR2 YYREEE (reference sequence). The CDR3 runs 13 residues. Trimming took 2 bases from V and 7 from J, leaving 13 bases between them. This chain's CDR3 is CASSFDRSGEQYF. CDR3 in DNA: TGTGCCAGCAGCTTCGACAGGTCCGGGGAGCAGTACTTC.

The CDR3 DNA is TGTGCCAGCAGTTTATGGGACTCGAACACTGAAGCTTTCTTT. Translated, it gives CASSLWDSNTEAFF. The rearrangement joins TRBV27 to TRBJ1-1, with a possible D match to TRBD1 (5 bases). CDR1 is MNHEY, CDR2 SMNVEV, per germline (reference sequence). The V end was cut by 1 base, the J end by 1 base, with 7 bases between. The CDR3 is 14 residues long.

V is TRBV3-1 (or the pseudogene TRBV3-2) and J is TRBJ2-2; the D is unclear. Germline loops: CDR1 LGHDT, CDR2 YNNKEL (reference sequence). This CDR3 is built from 11 residues. The V gene lost 4 bases and the J gene lost 8 bases, with 5 bases spanning the gap. DNA for the CDR3: TGTGCCAGCAGCCGGCAGGGGGAGCTGTTTTTT. Translating it yields CASSRQGELFF.

The chain uses TRBV5-1 and TRBJ2-1; 16 nucleotides line up with TRBD2. The V gene end was trimmed by 3 bases and the J gene end by 2 bases; junction bases not matched to a gene: 5. The CDR3 is made up of 18 amino acids. Looked up from germline, CDR1 is SGHRS and CDR2 is YFSETQ. In nucleotides, the CDR3 is TGCGCCAGCAGCTCGGGACTAGCGGGAGGGGGGGCCTACAATGAGCAGTTCTTC. Translating it yields CASSSGLAGGGAYNEQFF.

This clone was detected once. The rearrangement links TRBV30 to TRBJ1-1; D is unclear. Trimming took off 2 bases at V and 4 bases at J, with 8 bases between the two ends. Germline V gene sequence: CDR1 GTSNPN, CDR2 SVGIG (reference sequence). CDR3 size: 12 residues. CDR3: CAWSPWRTEAFF. The CDR3 DNA sequence: TGTGCCTGGAGTCCCTGGCGCACTGAAGCTTTCTTT.

The J gene is TRBJ1-3, the V gene TRBV9, with D possibly matching TRBD1 (5 bases). This CDR3 contains 15 residues. Trimming removed 1 base at V and 4 bases at J, with 12 bases between. Germline CDR1 reads SGDLS; CDR2 reads YYNGEE. CDR3 loop: CASSVRTGGGNTIYF. The CDR3 coding sequence is TGTGCCAGCAGCGTACGCACAGGCGGAGGAAACACCATATATTTT.

This clone was found once. The chain combines TRBV7-2 with TRBJ2-5; D is possibly TRBD1 (6 bases). The V and J ends lost 1 base and 5 bases respectively, with 14 bases between them. The CDR3 length is 15 residues. The V gene's germline CDR1 is SGHTA and CDR2 FQGNSA. The CDR3 reads CASSLVTGPAETQYF. CDR3 coding DNA: TGTGCCAGCAGCTTAGTGACAGGCCCAGCTGAGACCCAGTACTTC.

The CDR3: CASSRQKAGVGEQYF. CDR3 DNA sequence: TGTGCCAGCAGCCGCCAGAAGGCGGGAGTCGGGGAGCAGTACTTC. The V gene is TRBV3-1 (or the pseudogene TRBV3-2), the J gene TRBJ2-7, with 7 bases identical to TRBD2. CDR3 length equals 15 residues. CDR1 and CDR2 from the germline V gene are LGHDT and YNNKEL (reference sequence). V gave up 4 bases and J gave up 7 bases; unmatched junction bases: 13.

CDR3 coding DNA: TGTGCCAGCAGCTCAGTCGGGACAGGGCACCACGAGCAGTACTTC. Translation gives CASSSVGTGHHEQYF. The rearrangement links TRBV7-9 to TRBJ2-7; 9 bases map to TRBD1. V gave up 4 bases and J gave up 5 bases; unmatched junction bases: 9. The germline CDR1 and CDR2 sequences are SEHNR and FQNEAQ (reference sequence). This CDR3 comprises 15 residues.

CDR3 nucleotides: TGTGCCAGCAGCTTACGGGGGGACGCAGATACGCAGTATTTT. It encodes CASSLRGDADTQYF. The chain couples TRBV7-9 to TRBJ2-3; 7 bases fit TRBD2. CDR1 is SEHNR and CDR2 is FQNEAQ in the germline V gene (reference sequence). V lost 2 bases to trimming and J lost 4 bases; unmatched junction nucleotides: 3. This CDR3 has 14 amino acids. Together with reference TRBV7-9 and TRBJ2-3, the CDR3 gives the full variable domain: DTGVSQNPRHKITKRGQNVTFRCDPISEHNRLYWYRQTLGQGPEFLTYFQNEAQLEKSRLLSDRFSAERPKGSFSTLEIQRTEQGDSAMYLCASSLRGDADTQYFGPGTRLTVL.

The rearrangement uses TRBV7-8 and TRBJ2-5, with D perhaps TRBD1 (6 bases). The CDR3 runs 16 residues. CDR1 is SGHVS, CDR2 FQNEAQ, per germline. V was trimmed by 5 bases and J by 6 bases, leaving 22 bases between them. The CDR3 DNA reads as TGTGCCAGCAGCCCTAACCTTGACAGGACCGTACAGACCCAGTACTTC. Protein: CASSPNLDRTVQTQYF.

The chain is built from TRBV14 and TRBJ2-5, with D possibly TRBD2 on 6 matching bases. The CDR3 length is 16 residues. Germline assignment: CDR1 SGHDN and CDR2 FVKESK. Trimming pared 1 base from V and 3 bases from J, leaving 15 bases between. The CDR3 is CASSQVWSGGKETQYF. As DNA, the CDR3 is TGTGCCAGCAGCCAAGTTTGGTCCGGGGGAAAAGAGACCCAGTACTTC.

This clone was detected only a few times. The gene calls are TRBV12-3 or TRBV12-4 and TRBJ1-5, with 7 bases matching TRBD1. CDR3 length: 13 amino acids. Trimming cost V 5 bases and J 5 bases; bases outside gene matches: 3. The CDR3 bases are TGTGCCAGCAGTAATACAGGGGATCAGCCCCAGCATTTT. Translated: CASSNTGDQPQHF.

CDR3: CASSDIWGWDSGYEQYF. CDR3 in DNA: TGTGCCAGCAGCGATATATGGGGTTGGGACTCAGGCTACGAGCAGTACTTC. The V and J genes are TRBV21-1 and TRBJ2-7; the listed D gene, TRBD2, was not tested against the DNA. TRBV21-1 is flagged as a pseudogene. CDR3 size: 17 residues.

V is TRBV6-5 and J is TRBJ2-7, with 13 positions matching TRBD2. V lost 8 bases, J lost 6 bases, and 7 bases stayed unmatched. Germline CDR1 reads MNHEY; CDR2 reads SVGAGI. The CDR3 contains 14 residues. The CDR3 loop is CASGRGLAGFEQYF. In DNA, the CDR3 is TGTGCCAGCGGGCGGGGACTAGCGGGGTTCGAGCAGTACTTC.

V gene TRBV7-2 combines with J gene TRBJ1-6; 7 bases match TRBD1. Germline V lookup: CDR1 SGHTA, CDR2 FQGNSA. The trim removed 6 bases at V and 9 bases at J, leaving 5 bases unmatched. The CDR3 totals 13 residues. The CDR3 is CASRTGYTSPLHF. As DNA, the CDR3 is TGTGCCAGCAGGACAGGGTACACTTCACCCCTCCACTTT.

V usage is TRBV10-2 and J usage is TRBJ2-1; possible D gene TRBD1, 5 bases. Germline V gene sequence: CDR1 WSHSY, CDR2 SAAADI. V shed 7 bases and J shed 0 bases, with 10 bases lying between them. The CDR3 loop spans 14 amino acids. CDR3 DNA: TGCGCCAGCAAAAACAGGAGCTCCTACAATGAGCAGTTCTTC. Translation: CASKNRSSYNEQFF.